The 3 T cell receptor beta chains reported below all come from one sample, sequenced in a study of cytomegalovirus exposure and HLA in healthy donors. The PCR made use of 60 Vbeta and 13 Jbeta primers. TCRdb's copy holds only in-frame clones and misses some; the assay was immunoSEQ multiplex PCR. The sample shows some 160,000 clones, around 84% of them seen only once. Sequencing used PBMCs. These receptors all come from a male donor in good health and CMV-seropositive.

The V call is TRBV4-2, the J call TRBJ2-5; D is undetermined. The CDR3 is made up of 14 amino acids. Germline V gene data show CDR1 as LGHNA and CDR2 as YNFKEQ. V lost 1 base and J lost 4, with 10 bases in between. The DNA of the CDR3 is TGTGCCAGCAGCCAAGGAGGAGTGGGAGAGACCCAGTACTTC. Encoded protein: CASSQGGVGETQYF.

This chain links TRBV20-1 with TRBJ2-1; D is ambiguous. There are 11 residues in the CDR3. Germline CDR1 is DFQATT and CDR2 is SNEGSKA (reference sequence). The CDR3, as DNA: TGCAGCCTACCTATCTTCAATGAGCAGTTCTTC. It specifies CSLPIFNEQFF.

This sequence joins TRBV6-1 and TRBJ1-2, with TRBD1 matching over 8 bases. The germline V gene has CDR1 MNHNS and CDR2 SASEGT. Losses at the gene ends were 7 bases for V and 7 bases for J; bases not matched to a gene: 14. This CDR3 has 15 amino acids. The CDR3 loop reads CASTNPDRGAFGYTF. The DNA of the CDR3 is TGTGCCAGCACCAACCCTGACAGGGGAGCTTTTGGCTACACCTTC.